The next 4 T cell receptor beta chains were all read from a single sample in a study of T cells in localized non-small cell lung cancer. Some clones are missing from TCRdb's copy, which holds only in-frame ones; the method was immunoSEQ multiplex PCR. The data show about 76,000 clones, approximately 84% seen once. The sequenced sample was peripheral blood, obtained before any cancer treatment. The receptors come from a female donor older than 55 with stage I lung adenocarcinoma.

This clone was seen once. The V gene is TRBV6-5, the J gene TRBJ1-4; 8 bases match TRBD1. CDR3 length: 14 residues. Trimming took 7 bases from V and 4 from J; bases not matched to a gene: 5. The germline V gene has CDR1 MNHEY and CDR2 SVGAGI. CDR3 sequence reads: CASTWDRYNEKLFF. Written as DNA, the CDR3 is TGTGCCAGCACCTGGGACAGGTATAATGAAAAACTGTTTTTT.

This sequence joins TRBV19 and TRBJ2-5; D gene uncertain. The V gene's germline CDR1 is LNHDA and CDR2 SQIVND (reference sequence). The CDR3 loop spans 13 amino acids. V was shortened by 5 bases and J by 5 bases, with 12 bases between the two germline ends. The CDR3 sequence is CASSGSPGETQYF. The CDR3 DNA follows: TGTGCCAGTAGTGGATCCCCCGGGGAGACCCAGTACTTC.

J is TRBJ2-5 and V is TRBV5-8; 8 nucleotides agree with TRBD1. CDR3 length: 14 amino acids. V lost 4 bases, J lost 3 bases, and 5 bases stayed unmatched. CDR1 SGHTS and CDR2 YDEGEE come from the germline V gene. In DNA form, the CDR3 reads TGTGCCAGCAGCCCCGGACAGGGCGAAGAGACCCAGTACTTC. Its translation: CASSPGQGEETQYF.

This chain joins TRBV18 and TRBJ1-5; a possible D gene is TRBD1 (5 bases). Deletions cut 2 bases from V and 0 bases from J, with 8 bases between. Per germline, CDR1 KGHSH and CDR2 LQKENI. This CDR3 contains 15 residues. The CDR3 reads CASSPTGYSNQPQHF. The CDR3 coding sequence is TGTGCCAGCTCACCAACAGGCTATAGCAATCAGCCCCAGCATTTT. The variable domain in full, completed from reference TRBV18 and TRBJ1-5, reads NAGVMQNPRHLVRRRGQEARLRCSPMKGHSHVYWYRQLPEEGLKFMVYLQKENIIDESGMPKERFSAEFPKEGPSILRIQQVVRGDSAAYFCASSPTGYSNQPQHFGDGTRLSIL.